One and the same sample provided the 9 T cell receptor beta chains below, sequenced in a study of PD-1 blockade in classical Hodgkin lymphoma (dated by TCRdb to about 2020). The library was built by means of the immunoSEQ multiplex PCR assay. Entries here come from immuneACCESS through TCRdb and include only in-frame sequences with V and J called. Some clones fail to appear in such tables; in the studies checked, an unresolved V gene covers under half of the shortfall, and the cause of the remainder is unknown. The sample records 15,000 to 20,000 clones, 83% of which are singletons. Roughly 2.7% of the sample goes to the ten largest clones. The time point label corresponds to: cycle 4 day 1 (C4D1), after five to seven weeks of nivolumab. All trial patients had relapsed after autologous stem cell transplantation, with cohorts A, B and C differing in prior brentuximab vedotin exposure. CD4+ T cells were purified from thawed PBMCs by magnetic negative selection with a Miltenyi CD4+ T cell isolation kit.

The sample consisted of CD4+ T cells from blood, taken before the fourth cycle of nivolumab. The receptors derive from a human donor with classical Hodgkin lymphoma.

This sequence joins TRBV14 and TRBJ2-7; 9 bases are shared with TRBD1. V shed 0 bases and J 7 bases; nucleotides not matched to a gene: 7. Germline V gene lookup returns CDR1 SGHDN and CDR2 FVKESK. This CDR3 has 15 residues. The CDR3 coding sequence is TGTGCCAGCAGCCAAGATCTGGACAGGGGACGGGAGCAGTACTTC. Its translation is CASSQDLDRGREQYF.

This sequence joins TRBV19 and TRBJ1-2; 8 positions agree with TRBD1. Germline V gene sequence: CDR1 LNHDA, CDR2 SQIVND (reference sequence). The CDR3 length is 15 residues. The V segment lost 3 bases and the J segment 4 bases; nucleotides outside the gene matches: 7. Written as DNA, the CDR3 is TGTGCCAGTAGTATCGGAGGACAGGGTGGCTATGGCTACACCTTC. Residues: CASSIGGQGGYGYTF.

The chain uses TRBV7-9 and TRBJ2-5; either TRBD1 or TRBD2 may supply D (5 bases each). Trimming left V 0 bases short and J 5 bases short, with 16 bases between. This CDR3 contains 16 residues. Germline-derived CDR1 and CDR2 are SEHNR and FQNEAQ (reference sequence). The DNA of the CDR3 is TGTGCCAGCAGCTTAGCGCTGGCAACAGGCGGGGAGACCCAGTACTTC. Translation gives CASSLALATGGETQYF.

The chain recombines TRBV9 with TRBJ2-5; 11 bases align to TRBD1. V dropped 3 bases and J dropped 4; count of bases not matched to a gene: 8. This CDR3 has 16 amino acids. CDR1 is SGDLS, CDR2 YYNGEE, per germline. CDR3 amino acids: CASSAYRDRGRETQYF. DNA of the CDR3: TGTGCCAGCAGCGCTTACCGGGACAGGGGGAGAGAGACCCAGTACTTC.

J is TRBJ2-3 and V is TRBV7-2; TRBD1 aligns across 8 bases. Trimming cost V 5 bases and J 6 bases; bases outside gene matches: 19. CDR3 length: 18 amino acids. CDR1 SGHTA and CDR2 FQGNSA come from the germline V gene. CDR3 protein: CASSRPRTLTGGPDTQYF. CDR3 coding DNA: TGTGCCAGCAGCCGCCCCCGAACCTTAACAGGGGGACCTGATACGCAGTATTTT.

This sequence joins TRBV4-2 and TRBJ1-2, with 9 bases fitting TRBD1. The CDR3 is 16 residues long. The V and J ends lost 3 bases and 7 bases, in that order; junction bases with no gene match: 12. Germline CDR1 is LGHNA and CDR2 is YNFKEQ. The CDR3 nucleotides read TGTGCCAGCAGCCAGGGACAGGGTTTGGCCTTCGGTGGCTACACCTTC. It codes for CASSQGQGLAFGGYTF.

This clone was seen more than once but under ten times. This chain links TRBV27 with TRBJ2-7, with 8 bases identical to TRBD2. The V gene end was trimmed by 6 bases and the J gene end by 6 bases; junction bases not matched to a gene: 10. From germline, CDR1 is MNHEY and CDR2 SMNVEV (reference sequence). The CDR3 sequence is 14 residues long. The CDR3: CASRVMASGLEQYF. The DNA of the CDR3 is TGTGCCAGCAGGGTCATGGCTAGCGGGCTCGAGCAGTACTTC.

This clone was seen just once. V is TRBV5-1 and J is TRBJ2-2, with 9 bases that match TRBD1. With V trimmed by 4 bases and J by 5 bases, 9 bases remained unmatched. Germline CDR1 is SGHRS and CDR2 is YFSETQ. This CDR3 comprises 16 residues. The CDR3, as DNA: TGCGCCAGCAGCCACAGGACAGGGGCGAGTACCGGGGAGCTGTTTTTT. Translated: CASSHRTGASTGELFF. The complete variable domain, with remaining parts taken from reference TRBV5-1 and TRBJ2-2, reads KAGVTQTPRYLIKTRGQQVTLSCSPISGHRSVSWYQQTPGQGLQFLFEYFSETQRNKGNFPGRFSGRQFSNSRSEMNVSTLELGDSALYLCASSHRTGASTGELFFGEGSRLTVL.

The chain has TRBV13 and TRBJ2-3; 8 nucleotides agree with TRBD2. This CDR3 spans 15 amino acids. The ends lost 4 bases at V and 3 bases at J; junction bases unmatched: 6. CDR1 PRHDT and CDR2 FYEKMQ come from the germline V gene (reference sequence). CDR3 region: CASSSRAGVTDTQYF. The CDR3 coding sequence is TGTGCCAGCAGCTCTAGAGCGGGAGTAACAGATACGCAGTATTTT.